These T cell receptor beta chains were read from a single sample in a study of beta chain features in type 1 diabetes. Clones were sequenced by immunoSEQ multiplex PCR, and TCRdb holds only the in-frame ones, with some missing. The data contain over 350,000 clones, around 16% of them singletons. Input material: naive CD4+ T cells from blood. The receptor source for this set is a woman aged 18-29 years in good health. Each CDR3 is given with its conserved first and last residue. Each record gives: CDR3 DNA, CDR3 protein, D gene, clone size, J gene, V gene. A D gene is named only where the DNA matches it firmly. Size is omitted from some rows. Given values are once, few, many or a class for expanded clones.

DNA: TGTGCCAGCAGCTATACCGGGACTTTAAATGAGCAGTTCTTC
CDR3: CASSYTGTLNEQFF
D: .
size: .
J: TRBJ2-1
V: TRBV7-2

DNA: TGTGCCTGGGCCGGGACAGCCTACGAGCAGTACTTC
CDR3: CAWAGTAYEQYF
D: TRBD1
size: .
J: TRBJ2-7
V: TRBV30

DNA: TGTGCCAGCAGTTTCCGAGCTCGCTCCTACGAGCAGTACTTC
CDR3: CASSFRARSYEQYF
D: .
size: few
J: TRBJ2-7
V: TRBV28

DNA: TGTGCCAGCAGCGTAGCTAGCGGGAGCCCTCCCGGTGTGCAGTACTTC
CDR3: CASSVASGSPPGVQYF
D: TRBD2
size: few
J: TRBJ2-7
V: TRBV9

DNA: TGTGCCACCAGTGATATCAGCGGGAACTACGAGCAGTACTTC
CDR3: CATSDISGNYEQYF
D: TRBD2
size: .
J: TRBJ2-7
V: TRBV15

DNA: TGTGCCAGCAGCTTAAACCGGGACAGGGAAGCTTTCTTT
CDR3: CASSLNRDREAFF
D: TRBD1
size: .
J: TRBJ1-1
V: TRBV6-5

DNA: TGTGCCTGGAGTAGAGACAGGGTAACTCAGCCCCAGCATTTT
CDR3: CAWSRDRVTQPQHF
D: TRBD1
size: few
J: TRBJ1-5
V: TRBV30

DNA: TGTGCCAGCAGCGTAGCCAGGACAGAGTACTATGGCTACACCTTC
CDR3: CASSVARTEYYGYTF
D: .
size: few
J: TRBJ1-2
V: TRBV9

DNA: TGCGCCAGCAGCTTGTCCCCGGGACAGGGAAATGAAAAACTGTTTTTT
CDR3: CASSLSPGQGNEKLFF
D: TRBD1
size: .
J: TRBJ1-4
V: TRBV5-1

DNA: TGTGCCAGCAGCTTAGTTCAGGGGGCGAGGTCTGAAGCTTTCTTT
CDR3: CASSLVQGARSEAFF
D: TRBD1
size: .
J: TRBJ1-1
V: TRBV7-2

DNA: TGTGCCTGGAGTGTACAGGTCCGAGCTTTCTTT
CDR3: CAWSVQVRAFF
D: .
size: .
J: TRBJ1-1
V: TRBV30

DNA: TGTGCCAGCAGCCACCCTAGCGGGAGGGATGAGACCCAGTACTTC
CDR3: CASSHPSGRDETQYF
D: TRBD2
size: few
J: TRBJ2-5
V: TRBV4-2

DNA: TGTGCCAGCAGCTTAGCCCAGACTAGTAGGCAGTTCTTC
CDR3: CASSLAQTSRQFF
D: .
size: .
J: TRBJ2-1
V: TRBV7-9

DNA: TGCAGCGCCGGACAGAGGCGGACCACAACTAATGAAAAACTGTTTTTT
CDR3: CSAGQRRTTTNEKLFF
D: .
size: few
J: TRBJ1-4
V: TRBV29-1

DNA: TGTGCCAGCATCGGTCCCGTCGGGGAGCCCCAGCATTTT
CDR3: CASIGPVGEPQHF
D: .
size: .
J: TRBJ1-5
V: TRBV28

DNA: TGTGCCAGCAGATGGACAGGGGACACTGAAGCTTTCTTT
CDR3: CASRWTGDTEAFF
D: TRBD1
size: .
J: TRBJ1-1
V: TRBV6-5

DNA: TGCGCCAGTCGGAGGCTCCCGAATACTAACTATGGCTACACCTTC
CDR3: CASRRLPNTNYGYTF
D: .
size: .
J: TRBJ1-2
V: TRBV5-1

DNA: TGTGCCAGTAGTATCTATGGGTCAGGACTAAAATCCTACAATGAGCAGTTCTTC
CDR3: CASSIYGSGLKSYNEQFF
D: .
size: .
J: TRBJ2-1
V: TRBV19

DNA: TGTGCCAGCAGCGGTAGCGGGAGTTCCTACAATGAGCAGTTCTTC
CDR3: CASSGSGSSYNEQFF
D: TRBD2
size: .
J: TRBJ2-1
V: TRBV9

DNA: TGTGCCTGGAGTGTTAGCGTCTCCTACGAGCAGTACTTC
CDR3: CAWSVSVSYEQYF
D: .
size: few
J: TRBJ2-7
V: TRBV30

DNA: TGCGCCAGCAGCTTGGAGCTCCTAGCGGGAAACGACAATGAGCAGTTCTTC
CDR3: CASSLELLAGNDNEQFF
D: TRBD2
size: .
J: TRBJ2-1
V: TRBV5-1

DNA: TGTGCCAGCAGCGCCCCCCGGCTAGCGGGAGGGAGCAATGAGCAGTTCTTC
CDR3: CASSAPRLAGGSNEQFF
D: TRBD2
size: few
J: TRBJ2-1
V: TRBV9

DNA: TGCAGCGTAGGACACACATACGAGCAGTACTTC
CDR3: CSVGHTYEQYF
D: .
size: few
J: TRBJ2-7
V: TRBV29-1

DNA: TGTGCCAGCAGCCTGGCTAGCGGATTAGCTTACGAGCAGTACTTC
CDR3: CASSLASGLAYEQYF
D: TRBD2
size: few
J: TRBJ2-7
V: TRBV4-2

DNA: TGTGCCAGCAGCCCGGCCGGGACAGGGGCTCCTGAAGCTTTCTTT
CDR3: CASSPAGTGAPEAFF
D: TRBD1
size: .
J: TRBJ1-1
V: TRBV7-9

DNA: TGTGCCAGCAGTTGGAGTTCACAGGGGGGCAATCAGCCCCAGCATTTT
CDR3: CASSWSSQGGNQPQHF
D: TRBD1
size: .
J: TRBJ1-5
V: TRBV27

DNA: TGTGCCAGCAGCTTGCGGGAGGGGGATACGCAGTATTTT
CDR3: CASSLREGDTQYF
D: TRBD2
size: .
J: TRBJ2-3
V: TRBV7-2

DNA: TGTGCCAGCAGCTTCGGGTTAGGGGATAATGAGCAGTTCTTC
CDR3: CASSFGLGDNEQFF
D: .
size: .
J: TRBJ2-1
V: TRBV5-6

DNA: TGTGCCAGCAGTTTTACCCCGACAGGGGTCGGGGAGACCCAGTACTTC
CDR3: CASSFTPTGVGETQYF
D: TRBD1
size: few
J: TRBJ2-5
V: TRBV27

DNA: TGTGCCTGGGCCAGGGGCCCTGAAAGCTATGGCTACACCTTC
CDR3: CAWARGPESYGYTF
D: .
size: few
J: TRBJ1-2
V: TRBV30

DNA: TGTGCCAGCAGCCATGTCGGGACTAGCGGGAGGGTGAATGAGCAGTTCTTC
CDR3: CASSHVGTSGRVNEQFF
D: TRBD2
size: few
J: TRBJ2-1
V: TRBV7-2

DNA: TGTGCCAGCAGCTTTCGCGGGACTAGCGGGAGAAACAATGAGCAGTTCTTC
CDR3: CASSFRGTSGRNNEQFF
D: TRBD2
size: .
J: TRBJ2-1
V: TRBV7-2

DNA: TGCAGCGTTGAACCAAGACAATCGGCTAACTATGGCTACACCTTC
CDR3: CSVEPRQSANYGYTF
D: .
size: .
J: TRBJ1-2
V: TRBV29-1